Below, one TCR beta chain is given with its context. As yet, its antigen is unknown. Expressed TCRB transcripts were sequenced because the entire RNA isolate underwent reverse transcription. Method: immunoSEQ multiplex PCR; TCRdb's copy keeps in-frame clones and lacks some. The table lists under 400,000 clones, 20% of them singletons. The data derive from a study of beta chain features in type 1 diabetes. Study-wide results and limits: The naive, central memory and Treg TCRB repertoires of patients appeared to be more similar to one another than those of healthy donors.

Sort purity for all populations was recorded as exceeding 98%. The V gene end was trimmed by 0 bases and the J gene end by 6 bases; junction bases not matched to a gene: 4. The CDR3 runs to 13 residues. CDR1 GTSNPN and CDR2 SVGIG come from the germline V gene (reference sequence). This clonotype was sampled from a woman younger than 35 in good health. Specimen: naive CD4+ T cells from blood. The rearrangement links TRBV30 to TRBJ1-2; TRBD1 agrees at 7 bases. CDR3 residues: CAWSVRQGDGYTF. The CDR3 nucleotides are TGTGCCTGGAGTGTACGGCAGGGGGATGGCTACACCTTC. Combining the CDR3 with reference TRBV30 and TRBJ1-2 gives the whole variable domain SQTIHQWPATLVQPVGSPLSLECTVEGTSNPNLYWYRQAAGRGLQLLFYSVGIGQISSEVPQNLSASRPQDRQFILSSKKLLLSDSGFYLCAWSVRQGDGYTFGSGTRLTVV.